This T cell receptor (beta chain) was profiled in a study of T cells in Graves' hyperthyroidism and ophthalmopathy. Whole-study findings and limits: Peripheral blood also featured most of the thyroid clonotypes expanded above 0.001.

Germline CDR1 is SQVTM and CDR2 is ANQGSEA. The length of the CDR3 is 14 residues. The V end lost 7 bases, the J end lost 8 bases, and 23 bases lay between the germline ends. Uncontrolled infection, other autoimmune disease, pregnancy or lactation led to exclusion. The diagnoses drew upon clinical symptoms, serum thyroxine and TRAb, thyroid ultrasound and orbital computed tomography. From approximately 9.1 ml of fresh peripheral blood, PBMCs were isolated. For this clonotype: What it binds is not known.

Authors of the study amplified TCR beta CDR3 regions from RNA transcripts. HTBI primers were used for first-round RT-PCR of the TCR CDR3. From the multiplex PCR reads, TCRdb called clonotypes with MiXCR, one entry per CDR3 protein. The sample includes hundreds of thousands of distinct CDR3 sequences, roughly 14% of them seen just once. This TCR came from a woman between 45 and 65 years old with Graves' ophthalmopathy. The source material was blood. The chain is built from TRBV29-1 and TRBJ1-2; tentatively, D is TRBD1 (6 bases). The CDR3 nucleotides read TGCAGCGACGAGCCTCAAACAGGGTTTGAAGGCTACACCTTC. Translation: CSDEPQTGFEGYTF. Based on the CDR3 plus reference TRBV29-1 and TRBJ1-2, the full variable domain is SAVISQKPSRDICQRGTSLTIQCQVDSQVTMMFWYRQQPGQSLTLIATANQGSEATYESGFVIDKFPISRPNLTFSTLTVSNMSPEDSSIYLCSDEPQTGFEGYTFGSGTRLTVV.